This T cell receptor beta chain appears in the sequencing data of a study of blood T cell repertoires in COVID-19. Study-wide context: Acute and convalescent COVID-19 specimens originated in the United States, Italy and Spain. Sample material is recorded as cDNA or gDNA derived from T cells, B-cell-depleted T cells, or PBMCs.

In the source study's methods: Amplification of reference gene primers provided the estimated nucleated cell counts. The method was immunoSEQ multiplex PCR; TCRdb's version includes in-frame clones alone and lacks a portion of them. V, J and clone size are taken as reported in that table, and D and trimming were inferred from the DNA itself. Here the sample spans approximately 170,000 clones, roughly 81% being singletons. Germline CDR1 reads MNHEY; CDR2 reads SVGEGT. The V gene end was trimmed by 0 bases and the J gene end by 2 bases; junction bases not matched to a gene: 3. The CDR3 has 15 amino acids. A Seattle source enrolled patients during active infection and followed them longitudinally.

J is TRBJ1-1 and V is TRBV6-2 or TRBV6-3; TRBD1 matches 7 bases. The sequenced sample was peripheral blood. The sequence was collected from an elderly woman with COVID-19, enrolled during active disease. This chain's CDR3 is CASSYSRQGNTEAFF. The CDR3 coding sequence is TGTGCCAGCAGTTACTCGCGACAGGGCAACACTGAAGCTTTCTTT.